The clone carrying this TCR beta chain was seen a single time. Its specificity is not known. V lost 6 bases, J lost 9 bases, and 7 bases stayed unmatched. CDR1 is MDHEN, CDR2 SYDVKM, per germline. The CDR3 spans 12 residues. Repertoires were generated with immunoSEQ multiplex PCR, while TCRdb's copy carries only in-frame clones and drops some. The sample has fewer than 65,000 clones; about 86% are singletons. The data are from a study of OX40 agonist ivuxolimab in advanced cancers. Study-wide findings and caveats: Normalized expansion of T-cell clones was also low for some nonresponders.

At baseline, cycle 4 day 1, and cycle 7 day 1, blood was sampled. The chain couples TRBV28 to TRBJ1-1, with 7 bases aligning to TRBD1. This TCR came from an adult with an advanced solid tumor such as melanoma, head and neck, liver or kidney cancer. Sequences were derived from CD4+ or CD8+ T cells sorted from blood, sampled in a trial of the OX40 agonist ivuxolimab. The CDR3 spells CASSPETGKAFF. The CDR3 DNA is TGTGCCAGCAGCCCAGAGACAGGGAAAGCTTTCTTT. Supplemented by reference TRBV28 and TRBJ1-1, the full variable domain reads DVKVTQSSRYLVKRTGEKVFLECVQDMDHENMFWYRQDPGLGLRLIYFSYDVKMKEKGDIPEGYSVSREKKERFSLILESASTNQTSMYLCASSPETGKAFFGQGTRLTVV.